The 27 T cell receptor beta chains in this list originate from one sample, sequenced in a study of cytomegalovirus exposure and HLA in healthy donors (dated 2017 in TCRdb). Receptor amplification or capture employed the immunoSEQ multiplex PCR assay. A mixture of 60 forward primers for TCR Vbeta segments and 13 reverse primers for TCR Jbeta segments was used in the multiplex PCR. In TCRdb, the immuneACCESS table is reduced to in-frame sequences with V and J assigned. These tables do not hold every clone; where another copy was compared, an unresolved V gene accounts for under half, and the others remain unexplained. The sample table records fewer than 200,000 clones; around 72% of these occur just once. In total, the top ten clones hold more than 1.2% of the sample. Specimen: PBMCs. These receptors originate from a man younger than 30 in good health and CMV-seronegative.

This clone has a handful of counts. The chain employs TRBV2 and TRBJ2-5; tentatively, D is TRBD1 (5 bases). The ends were cut back, 8 bases at V and 5 bases at J, with 21 bases in the middle. The CDR3 length is 15 residues. CDR1 and CDR2 from the germline V gene are SNHLY and FYNNEI. The CDR3 sequence: CASFGGSGIGETQYF. CDR3 sequence (DNA): TGTGCCAGCTTTGGTGGGTCAGGGATCGGGGAGACCCAGTACTTC.

The chain joins TRBV7-2 to TRBJ2-7, with D perhaps TRBD1 (6 bases). Trimming pared 2 bases from V and 4 bases from J, leaving 15 bases between. CDR1 is SGHTA and CDR2 is FQGNSA in the germline V gene. This CDR3 is 15 amino acids long. The CDR3 DNA reads as TGTGCCAGCAGCTTAAGTCCGGGAAGGGGGTACGAGCAGTACTTC. Translation gives CASSLSPGRGYEQYF.

This chain links TRBV9 with TRBJ2-7; a possible D gene is TRBD1 (7 bases). Trimming took off 2 bases at V and 6 bases at J, with 12 bases between the two ends. The CDR3 spans 13 residues. Per germline, CDR1 SGDLS and CDR2 YYNGEE. The CDR3 is CASSVRQGGEQYF. CDR3 DNA sequence: TGTGCCAGCAGCGTTCGGCAGGGGGGCGAGCAGTACTTC.

V and J are TRBV19 and TRBJ2-1, with 16 bases aligning to TRBD2. The length of the CDR3 is 17 residues. With V trimmed by 6 bases and J by 7 bases, 9 bases remained unmatched. CDR1 LNHDA and CDR2 SQIVND come from the germline V gene (reference sequence). The CDR3 DNA is TGTGCCAGTAGAGGGACTAGCGGGAGGGCCTTTCGAAATGAGCAGTTCTTC. Translated, it gives CASRGTSGRAFRNEQFF.

The V and J genes are TRBV15 and TRBJ2-5, with D possibly matching TRBD2 (5 bases). There are 16 residues in the CDR3. Germline CDR1 is LNHNV and CDR2 is YYDKDF (reference sequence). V was clipped by 0 bases and J by 1 base, with 12 bases between them. The CDR3 is CATSRDPADIQETQYF. For the CDR3, the DNA is TGTGCCACCAGCAGAGATCCAGCGGATATCCAAGAGACCCAGTACTTC.

This clone was observed at least ten times. The gene calls are TRBV2 and TRBJ2-7; D might be TRBD2 (6 bases). Germline loops: CDR1 SNHLY, CDR2 FYNNEI. The CDR3 runs 14 residues. The V and J ends lost 6 bases and 1 base respectively, with 13 bases between them. The CDR3 loop reads CASSPIRGSYEQYF. CDR3 coding DNA: TGTGCCAGCAGCCCAATTCGGGGGTCCTACGAGCAGTACTTC.

This clone was found a few times. The chain employs TRBV25-1 and TRBJ2-7; 9 bases agree with TRBD1. Germline CDR1 MGHDK, CDR2 SYGVNS. Trimming took 0 bases from V and 2 from J; bases not matched to a gene: 5. The CDR3 is made up of 16 amino acids. Written as DNA, the CDR3 is TGTGCCAGCAGTGAATATCCGGGACAGGGTCCCTACGAGCAGTACTTC. Its translation is CASSEYPGQGPYEQYF.

This chain connects TRBV29-1 to TRBJ2-4, with 7 positions matching TRBD2. The germline gives CDR1 SQVTM, CDR2 ANQGSEA. The ends lost 5 bases at V and 8 bases at J; junction bases unmatched: 15. The CDR3 is 15 amino acids. The CDR3 DNA follows: TGCAGCGTTTCAGGATTGGCGGGAGAATGGGACATTCAGTACTTC. Amino acid sequence: CSVSGLAGEWDIQYF.

This chain links TRBV28 with TRBJ1-4; no clear D gene. V was pared by 6 bases and J by 6 bases, with 14 bases between. The CDR3 contains 14 residues. Germline V gene lookup returns CDR1 MDHEN and CDR2 SYDVKM. The CDR3 loop is CASSQQTQYEKLFF. The CDR3 coding sequence is TGTGCCAGCAGCCAACAGACCCAGTATGAAAAACTGTTTTTT.

CDR3 DNA sequence: TGCGCCAGCAGCCCCCAGGAAAGCAGCGGGAGGACGAACACCGGGGAGCTGTTTTTT. This gives the protein CASSPQESSGRTNTGELFF. The chain has TRBV4-3 and TRBJ2-2; 9 nucleotides align to TRBD2. With V trimmed by 4 bases and J by 0 bases, 12 bases remained unmatched. Germline CDR1 LGHNA, CDR2 YSLEER. The CDR3 is 19 residues long.

The rearrangement links TRBV10-3 to TRBJ2-5, with TRBD2 identical over 7 bases. CDR3 length: 14 amino acids. Trimming took 6 bases from V and 2 from J; bases not matched to a gene: 6. Germline V lookup: CDR1 ENHRY, CDR2 SYGVKD. For the CDR3, the DNA is TGTGCCATCAGCCCGACTAGCCCACAAGAGACCCAGTACTTC. It encodes CAISPTSPQETQYF.

The sample holds a few counts of this clone. Other DNA variants within this sample encode the same CDR3. V gene TRBV18 combines with J gene TRBJ2-5, with a tentative D call TRBD1 (5 bases). CDR3 length equals 12 residues. V lost 2 bases and J lost 4, with 5 bases in between. Germline V CDR1 and CDR2: KGHSH, LQKENI. CDR3 DNA sequence: TGTGCCAGCTCACCAAGGGGAGAGACCCAGTACTTC. It is translated as CASSPRGETQYF.

V and J are TRBV27 and TRBJ1-1; tentatively, D is TRBD1 (5 bases). This CDR3 is 14 amino acids long. Germline CDR1 MNHEY, CDR2 SMNVEV (reference sequence). The V end was cut by 2 bases, the J end by 4 bases, with 11 bases between. The CDR3 coding sequence is TGTGCCAGCAGTTTAGCGGGGGTGAGCACTGAAGCTTTCTTT. This codes for CASSLAGVSTEAFF.

The V gene is TRBV6-5, the J gene TRBJ2-5, with D possibly TRBD1 on 6 matching bases. The V and J ends lost 4 bases and 5 bases respectively, with 14 bases between them. The CDR3 is 14 residues long. Germline V gene data show CDR1 as MNHEY and CDR2 as SVGAGI. The CDR3 nucleotides read TGTGCCAGCAGTTCATCCGGGACACTCGAGACCCAGTACTTC. As protein: CASSSSGTLETQYF.

The chain employs TRBV18 and TRBJ2-5; 9 bases agree with TRBD2. The CDR3 sequence is 14 residues long. The germline CDR1 and CDR2 sequences are KGHSH and LQKENI. Trimming removed 3 bases from V and 5 bases from J; junction bases left unmatched: 4. As DNA, the CDR3 is TGTGCCAGCTCACCCCAGCGGGAGGTGGAGACCCAGTACTTC. As protein: CASSPQREVETQYF.

The DNA of the CDR3 is TGTGCCAGCAGCTTAATCCTGCGGGGGCCGCGAGAGACCCAGTACTTC. Translating gives CASSLILRGPRETQYF. The gene calls are TRBV7-9 and TRBJ2-5, with D maybe TRBD2 (7 bases). In germline, CDR1 is SEHNR, CDR2 FQNEAQ (reference sequence). Trimming took off 2 bases at V and 4 bases at J, with 17 bases between the two ends. This CDR3 has 16 residues.

The V call is TRBV4-1, the J call TRBJ2-2; weak D call: TRBD2 (5 bases). Germline values: CDR1 MGHRA, CDR2 YSYEKL. This CDR3 has 15 residues. Trimming took 4 bases from V and 3 from J, leaving 12 bases between them. CDR3 DNA sequence: TGCGCCAGCAGCCCCGACCGGACTTACACCGGGGAGCTGTTTTTT. Translated, it gives CASSPDRTYTGELFF.

The chain employs TRBV19 and TRBJ2-5, with 9 positions matching TRBD1. The CDR3 contains 13 residues. Germline CDR1 and CDR2: LNHDA and SQIVND (reference sequence). With V trimmed by 8 bases and J by 4 bases, 5 bases remained unmatched. The CDR3 nucleotides are TGTGCCAGTGCGGGACAGGGTAGAGAGACCCAGTACTTC. Translated, it gives CASAGQGRETQYF.

This clone has just a few counts. Other DNA sequences in this sample translate to the same CDR3. The gene calls are TRBV9 and TRBJ2-7; 7 nucleotides match TRBD2. Germline values: CDR1 SGDLS, CDR2 YYNGEE. Trimming took 2 bases from V and 2 from J; bases not matched to a gene: 4. The CDR3 has 14 residues. The CDR3 loop reads CASSVGGGTYEQYF. The CDR3 DNA follows: TGTGCCAGCAGCGTTGGGGGGGGAACCTACGAGCAGTACTTC.

V is TRBV6-4 and J is TRBJ2-1, with D possibly being TRBD2 (6 bases). The V gene's germline CDR1 is MRHNA and CDR2 SNTAGT. V lost 2 bases, J lost 4 bases, and 12 bases lay in between. CDR3 length: 15 amino acids. CDR3 sequence reads: CASSDEAGSYNEQFF. In nucleotides, the CDR3 is TGTGCCAGCAGTGACGAGGCGGGATCGTACAATGAGCAGTTCTTC.

The chain recombines TRBV6-5 with TRBJ2-5; D perhaps matches TRBD1 (6 bases). The CDR3 consists of 14 residues. Germline values: CDR1 MNHEY, CDR2 SVGAGI. Trimming pared 2 bases from V and 7 bases from J, leaving 14 bases between. CDR3 DNA sequence: TGTGCCAGCAGTTACGACAGGACCCCCGGGACCCAGTACTTC. It translates to CASSYDRTPGTQYF.

The rearrangement uses TRBV25-1 and TRBJ2-3; 14 bases are shared with TRBD2. The trim removed 5 bases at V and 3 bases at J, leaving 4 bases unmatched. Germline CDR1 reads MGHDK; CDR2 reads SYGVNS. The CDR3 is 16 residues long. The CDR3 sequence: CASSSGTSGSTDTQYF. The CDR3 DNA sequence: TGTGCCAGCAGTTCCGGGACTAGCGGGAGTACAGATACGCAGTATTTT.

This clone was counted a few times. The chain uses TRBV5-1 and TRBJ2-1; TRBD2 matches 16 bases. The length of the CDR3 is 14 residues. The J segment lost 13 bases and the V segment lost 3 bases, leaving 4 bases of the junction unmatched. Per the germline V gene, CDR1 is SGHRS and CDR2 is YFSETQ. For the CDR3, the DNA is TGCGCCAGCAGCTGGGGACTAGCGGGAGGGGACCAGTTCTTC. It specifies CASSWGLAGGDQFF.

This sequence joins TRBV4-3 and TRBJ1-4; TRBD1 agrees at 9 bases. Germline V gives CDR1 LGHNA, CDR2 YSLEER. This CDR3 is 15 amino acids long. With V trimmed by 4 bases and J by 8 bases, 8 bases remained unmatched. The CDR3 loop is CASSPGDRAGEKLFF. The CDR3 DNA is TGCGCCAGCAGCCCAGGGGACAGGGCTGGGGAAAAACTGTTTTTT.

The chain employs TRBV6-5 and TRBJ2-5; TRBD2 might be the D (5 bases). This CDR3 has 15 residues. The V end lost 4 bases, the J end lost 4 bases, and 16 bases lay between the germline ends. CDR1 is MNHEY, CDR2 SVGAGI, per germline. This chain's CDR3 is CASSLEAEGGETQYF. The DNA for the CDR3 is TGTGCCAGCAGTTTGGAAGCGGAAGGAGGAGAGACCCAGTACTTC.

The chain employs TRBV9 and TRBJ2-3, with 7 nucleotides matching TRBD2. CDR1 and CDR2 from the germline V gene are SGDLS and YYNGEE. J gave up 3 bases and V 6 bases, and 10 bases lay outside the gene matches. This CDR3 is built from 15 residues. The CDR3 protein is CASTPEREITDTQYF. As DNA, the CDR3 is TGTGCCAGCACCCCGGAGCGGGAAATTACAGATACGCAGTATTTT.

The V call is TRBV7-2, the J call TRBJ2-5; 7 bases match TRBD1. The CDR3 runs to 14 residues. Germline V lookup: CDR1 SGHTA, CDR2 FQGNSA. The junction had 9 bases not matched to a gene; V was cut back by 5 bases and J by 6 bases. As DNA, the CDR3 is TGTGCCAGCAGCAGTGAGAGGGGGCCCCAGACCCAGTACTTC. Translation gives CASSSERGPQTQYF.